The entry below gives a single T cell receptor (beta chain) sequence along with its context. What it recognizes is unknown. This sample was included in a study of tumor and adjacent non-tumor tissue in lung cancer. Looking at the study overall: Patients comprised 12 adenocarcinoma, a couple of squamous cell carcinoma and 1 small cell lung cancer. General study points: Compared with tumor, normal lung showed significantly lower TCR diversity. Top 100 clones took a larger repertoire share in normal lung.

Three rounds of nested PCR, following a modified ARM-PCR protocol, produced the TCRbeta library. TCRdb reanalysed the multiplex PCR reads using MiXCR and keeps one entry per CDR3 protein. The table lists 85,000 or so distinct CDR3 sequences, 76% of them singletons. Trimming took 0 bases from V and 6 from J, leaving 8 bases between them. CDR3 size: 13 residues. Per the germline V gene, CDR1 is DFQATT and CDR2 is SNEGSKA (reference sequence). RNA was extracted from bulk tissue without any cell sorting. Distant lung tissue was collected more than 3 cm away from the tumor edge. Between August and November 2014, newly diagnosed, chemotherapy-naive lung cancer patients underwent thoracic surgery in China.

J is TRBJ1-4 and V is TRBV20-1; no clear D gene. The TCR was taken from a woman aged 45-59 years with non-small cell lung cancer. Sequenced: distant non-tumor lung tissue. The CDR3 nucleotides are TGCAGTGCTAGAGATGAGAGGGATGAAAAACTGTTTTTT. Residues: CSARDERDEKLFF.